The 21 T cell receptor beta chains reported below all come from one sample, sequenced in a study of beta chain features in type 1 diabetes. Overall study results and limits: Across all four CD4+ subsets, people with type 1 diabetes showed modestly shorter TCRB CDR3s.

Sequencing targeted expressed TCRB transcripts, as all isolated RNA had been reverse transcribed. Here immunoSEQ multiplex PCR was the method, and the copy in TCRdb shows in-frame clones only, minus some. This sample has some 160,000 clones, with around 9% found just once. Their antigens remain unidentified. The sequenced material came from central memory CD4+ T cells from blood. Receptors originate from a young woman with type 1 diabetes.

This clone was seen a handful of times. The chain employs TRBV29-1 and TRBJ2-1, with 7 bases that match TRBD1. The germline V gene has CDR1 SQVTM and CDR2 ANQGSEA. The junction had 10 bases not matched to a gene; V was cut back by 3 bases and J by 5 bases. The CDR3 covers 15 residues. CDR3 amino acids: CSVEGLQGTNNEQFF. DNA for the CDR3: TGCAGCGTTGAGGGTCTACAGGGGACGAACAATGAGCAGTTCTTC.

This clone was seen only a few times. The V and J genes are TRBV5-4 and TRBJ2-2; 7 bases line up with TRBD2. Germline CDR1 and CDR2: SGHNT and YYREEE (reference sequence). With 3 bases clipped from V and 6 bases from J, the junction kept 14 bases outside the gene matches. This CDR3 has 17 residues. The CDR3 protein is CASSWISTGGGAGELFF. The CDR3 DNA sequence: TGTGCCAGCAGCTGGATATCGACGGGAGGAGGGGCCGGGGAGCTGTTTTTT.

The sample holds a few counts of this clone. The V call is TRBV30, the J call TRBJ2-7; 8 nucleotides match TRBD1. V was clipped by 0 bases and J by 2 bases; unmatched bases: 6. The CDR3 extends over 15 amino acids. Germline V gene lookup returns CDR1 GTSNPN and CDR2 SVGIG (reference sequence). Here the CDR3 DNA reads TGTGCCTGGAGTGTCCCCCGGGACAGGACCTACGAGCAGTACTTC. This translates into CAWSVPRDRTYEQYF.

This clone was detected a few times. This chain connects TRBV19 to TRBJ2-1; D ambiguous. Germline V gene lookup returns CDR1 LNHDA and CDR2 SQIVND (reference sequence). This CDR3 is built from 12 residues. V was shortened by 5 bases and J by 10 bases, with 12 bases between the two germline ends. As DNA, the CDR3 is TGTGCCAGTAGTCCCCCACAACGCGAGCAGTTCTTC. Translated: CASSPPQREQFF.

This chain uses TRBV23-1 with TRBJ2-1; D unclear. TRBV23-1 falls under the ORF class, with uncertain function. The CDR3 length is 16 residues. Trimming removed 0 bases from V and 7 bases from J, with 16 bases in between. The CDR3 here is CASSQSRVTALNEQFF. In nucleotides, the CDR3 is TGCGCCAGCAGTCAATCCAGAGTGACTGCGCTGAATGAGCAGTTCTTC.

This clone has only a few counts. J is TRBJ2-1 and V is TRBV30, with a tentative D call TRBD1 (7 bases). The CDR3 is 13 amino acids. Per the germline V gene, CDR1 is GTSNPN and CDR2 is SVGIG (reference sequence). Trimming took off 5 bases at V and 10 bases at J, with 18 bases between the two ends. The DNA of the CDR3 is TGTGCCTGGGGGGGACAGCCGGGGGTAGAGCAGTTCTTC. Translation gives CAWGGQPGVEQFF. Using reference TRBV30 and TRBJ2-1 for the parts outside the CDR3, the full variable domain is SQTIHQWPATLVQPVGSPLSLECTVEGTSNPNLYWYRQAAGRGLQLLFYSVGIGQISSEVPQNLSASRPQDRQFILSSKKLLLSDSGFYLCAWGGQPGVEQFFGPGTRLTVL.

The chain has TRBV5-4 and TRBJ1-2; a possible D gene is TRBD1 (6 bases). Germline lookup yields CDR1 SGHNT and CDR2 YYREEE (reference sequence). There are 15 residues in the CDR3. V lost 4 bases, J lost 3 bases, and 16 bases lay in between. Here the CDR3 reads CASSPKQGFDYGYTF. In DNA form, the CDR3 reads TGTGCCAGCAGCCCCAAACAGGGTTTTGACTATGGCTACACCTTC. Looking up the rest from reference TRBV5-4 and TRBJ1-2 gives the full variable domain: ETGVTQSPTHLIKTRGQQVTLRCSSQSGHNTVSWYQQALGQGPQFIFQYYREEENGRGNFPPRFSGLQFPNYSSELNVNALELDDSALYLCASSPKQGFDYGYTFGSGTRLTVV.

This clone was seen more than once but under ten times. This chain uses TRBV5-1 with TRBJ2-1, with 7 bases aligning to TRBD2. With V trimmed by 5 bases and J by 2 bases, 4 bases remained unmatched. The CDR3 has 14 residues. The germline V gene encodes CDR1 SGHRS and CDR2 YFSETQ. CDR3 DNA sequence: TGCGCCAGCAGTCCTAGCGGTACCTACAATGAGCAGTTCTTC. It is translated as CASSPSGTYNEQFF. Looking up the rest from reference TRBV5-1 and TRBJ2-1 gives the full variable domain: KAGVTQTPRYLIKTRGQQVTLSCSPISGHRSVSWYQQTPGQGLQFLFEYFSETQRNKGNFPGRFSGRQFSNSRSEMNVSTLELGDSALYLCASSPSGTYNEQFFGPGTRLTVL.

The V and J genes are TRBV19 and TRBJ2-5; D is perhaps TRBD1 (6 bases). V dropped 4 bases and J dropped 1 base, with 10 bases sitting between them. This CDR3 region has 14 residues. CDR1 is LNHDA, CDR2 SQIVND, per germline (reference sequence). The CDR3 bases are TGTGCCAGTAGTAGACAGACAGGCCAAGAGACCCAGTACTTC. This encodes CASSRQTGQETQYF.

This clone has more than one count but fewer than ten. V and J are TRBV5-1 and TRBJ2-7, with TRBD1 identical over 8 bases. The V and J ends lost 4 bases and 0 bases, in that order; junction bases with no gene match: 15. Germline loops: CDR1 SGHRS, CDR2 YFSETQ. The CDR3 loop spans 18 amino acids. The CDR3 loop reads CASSAQTITGGSSYEQYF. The CDR3 DNA follows: TGCGCCAGCAGCGCCCAGACTATCACAGGGGGTAGCTCCTACGAGCAGTACTTC. Looking up the rest from reference TRBV5-1 and TRBJ2-7 gives the full variable domain: KAGVTQTPRYLIKTRGQQVTLSCSPISGHRSVSWYQQTPGQGLQFLFEYFSETQRNKGNFPGRFSGRQFSNSRSEMNVSTLELGDSALYLCASSAQTITGGSSYEQYFGPGTRLTVT.

The CDR3 sequence: CASSYGSGSSYNEQFF. DNA for the CDR3: TGTGCCAGCAGTTACGGTTCCGGGAGCTCCTACAATGAGCAGTTCTTC. The genes are TRBV6-6 and TRBJ2-1; TRBD2 is a possible D gene (6 bases). With 2 bases removed from V and 0 bases from J, the gap between germline ends came to 11 bases. Germline CDR1 MNHNY, CDR2 SVGAGI (reference sequence). The CDR3 runs to 16 residues.

This clone has more than one count but fewer than ten. V usage is TRBV7-2 and J usage is TRBJ1-1; maybe TRBD1 (5 bases). Between the trimmed V and J ends, which lost 5 bases and 1 base, there was a span of 8 bases. This CDR3 region has 13 residues. CDR1 SGHTA and CDR2 FQGNSA come from the germline V gene. In DNA form, the CDR3 reads TGTGCCAGCAGCACCGGACAGAACACTGAAGCTTTCTTT. Amino acids: CASSTGQNTEAFF.

The CDR3 is CASSFDRGQQFF. The CDR3 coding sequence is TGTGCCAGCAGCTTCGACAGGGGCCAGCAGTTCTTC. The rearrangement uses TRBV7-3 and TRBJ2-1; TRBD1 agrees at 8 bases. V was clipped by 3 bases and J by 11 bases; unmatched bases: 3. Germline assignment: CDR1 SGHTA and CDR2 FQGTGA. The CDR3 spans 12 residues. The variable domain in full, with the rest retrieved from reference TRBV7-3 and TRBJ2-1, is GAGVSQTPSNKVTEKGKYVELRCDPISGHTALYWYRQSLGQGPEFLIYFQGTGAADDSGLPNDRFFAVRPEGSVSTLKIQRTERGDSAVYLCASSFDRGQQFFGPGTRLTVL.

This clone was observed a few times. This rearrangement joins TRBV10-3 to TRBJ2-1; 8 nucleotides line up with TRBD2. Germline V lookup: CDR1 ENHRY, CDR2 SYGVKD. CDR3 length equals 14 residues. J lost 8 bases, V lost 10 bases, and 13 bases had no gene match. This CDR3 is CATRKSGSGDEQFF. CDR3 nucleotides: TGTGCCACGAGAAAAAGCGGGAGTGGCGATGAGCAGTTCTTC.

This clone has just a few counts. This chain links TRBV11-3 with TRBJ2-5, with a tentative D call TRBD1 (5 bases). The V end was cut by 3 bases, the J end by 3 bases, with 14 bases between. The germline CDR1 and CDR2 sequences are SGHNT and YENEEA. The CDR3 has 15 residues. The CDR3 loop reads CASSFAGSSEETQYF. The CDR3 nucleotides read TGTGCCAGCAGCTTTGCAGGGTCTAGTGAAGAGACCCAGTACTTC.

The V and J genes are TRBV5-4 and TRBJ2-1, with TRBD2 matching over 14 bases. The CDR3 length is 19 residues. After removal of 4 bases from V and 4 bases from J, the junction contained 13 bases not matched to a gene. Germline V gene sequence: CDR1 SGHNT, CDR2 YYREEE (reference sequence). In nucleotides, the CDR3 is TGTGCCAGCAGCGACGGGACTAGCGGGAGATCCCCGATGTACAATGAGCAGTTCTTC. Its protein is CASSDGTSGRSPMYNEQFF. Looking up the rest from reference TRBV5-4 and TRBJ2-1 gives the full variable domain: ETGVTQSPTHLIKTRGQQVTLRCSSQSGHNTVSWYQQALGQGPQFIFQYYREEENGRGNFPPRFSGLQFPNYSSELNVNALELDDSALYLCASSDGTSGRSPMYNEQFFGPGTRLTVL.

The J gene is TRBJ2-7, the V gene TRBV28; weak D call: TRBD1 (6 bases). The V gene's germline CDR1 is MDHEN and CDR2 SYDVKM. V was pared by 7 bases and J by 5 bases, with 24 bases between. The CDR3 runs 16 residues. CDR3 nucleotides: TGTGCCAGCAACTCAGCCATACAATTGGGACACCACGAGCAGTACTTC. Translated, it gives CASNSAIQLGHHEQYF.

CDR3 nucleotide sequence: TGTGCCAGCAGTAGTCCGGGACAGGGACACTATGGCTACACCTTC. Protein product: CASSSPGQGHYGYTF. The gene calls are TRBV6-5 and TRBJ1-2, with TRBD1 identical over 9 bases. CDR1 is MNHEY, CDR2 SVGAGI, per germline. With V trimmed by 5 bases and J by 3 bases, 7 bases remained unmatched. This CDR3 is 15 amino acids long.

The chain employs TRBV28 and TRBJ1-5, with 8 bases that match TRBD1. This CDR3 spans 17 amino acids. Germline CDR1 MDHEN, CDR2 SYDVKM. V was clipped by 1 base and J by 0 bases; unmatched bases: 5. CDR3 nucleotides: TGTGCCAGCAGTTTATCAGGCAGGGGGCCTAGCAATCAGCCCCAGCATTTT. Translated: CASSLSGRGPSNQPQHF.

This clone was found a few times. The gene calls are TRBV5-1 and TRBJ1-2; D gene uncertain. The CDR3 runs 12 residues. The V and J ends lost 3 bases and 3 bases respectively, with 6 bases between them. Germline CDR1 and CDR2: SGHRS and YFSETQ. The CDR3 spells CASSSHDYGYTF. DNA for the CDR3: TGCGCCAGCAGCTCCCATGACTATGGCTACACCTTC.

In its sample, this clone was seen a few times. The rearrangement uses TRBV28 and TRBJ2-5; TRBD1 matches 7 bases. The V gene's germline CDR1 is MDHEN and CDR2 SYDVKM. With 4 bases clipped from V and 1 base from J, the junction kept 9 bases outside the gene matches. The CDR3 has 16 amino acids. CDR3 protein: CASSSASTGIQETQYF. DNA for the CDR3: TGTGCCAGCAGTTCAGCGTCGACAGGGATCCAAGAGACCCAGTACTTC. The full variable domain, rest sourced from reference TRBV28 and TRBJ2-5, is DVKVTQSSRYLVKRTGEKVFLECVQDMDHENMFWYRQDPGLGLRLIYFSYDVKMKEKGDIPEGYSVSREKKERFSLILESASTNQTSMYLCASSSASTGIQETQYFGPGTRLLVL.